This section outlines one T cell receptor (beta chain) sequence together with its context. Its specificity is not known. The data derive from a study of T cells in Graves' hyperthyroidism and ophthalmopathy. Findings of the study overall: Researchers report that a 13 V-J model separated ophthalmopathy from stable hyperthyroidism.

It was RNA transcripts that yielded the amplified TCR beta CDR3 regions. When the TCR CDR3 underwent first-round RT-PCR, the HTBI primer set was used. TCRdb fed the multiplex PCR reads into MiXCR, producing one record per CDR3 protein. The sample lists 250,000 to 350,000 distinct CDR3 sequences; approximately 17% were seen once. Germline V CDR1 and CDR2: SGHNT, YYREEE (reference sequence). CDR3 size: 16 residues. J gave up 4 bases and V 4 bases, and 13 bases lay outside the gene matches. The authors took PBMCs from roughly 9.3 ml fresh peripheral blood. The source material was blood. V is TRBV5-4 and J is TRBJ1-2; 7 nucleotides align to TRBD1. This clonotype was obtained from a woman aged 55-69 years with Graves' ophthalmopathy. The CDR3 is CASSKEPGQKTYGYTF. For the CDR3, the DNA is TGTGCCAGCAGCAAAGAACCGGGACAGAAAACCTATGGCTACACCTTC.